The 4 T cell receptor beta chains listed next were all sequenced from one sample in a study of blood T cell repertoires in COVID-19. Assay: immunoSEQ multiplex PCR; the TCRdb copy retains only in-frame clones and omits some. Of more than 200,000 clones listed, around 83% are singletons. The sample was peripheral blood. These receptors all stem from a woman between 50 and 59 years old with COVID-19, enrolled during active disease.

V and J are TRBV15 and TRBJ1-5; 8 bases match TRBD1. This CDR3 spans 19 amino acids. V lost 0 bases to trimming and J lost 4 bases; unmatched junction nucleotides: 14. The germline CDR1 and CDR2 sequences are LNHNV and YYDKDF (reference sequence). CDR3: CATSRDNRGVMNLNQPQHF. As DNA, the CDR3 is TGTGCCACCAGCAGAGATAACAGGGGGGTCATGAACCTTAATCAGCCCCAGCATTTT.

This sequence joins TRBV6-2 or TRBV6-3 and TRBJ1-2; TRBD1 matches at 7 bases. The V segment lost 4 bases and the J segment 3 bases; nucleotides outside the gene matches: 2. Germline V gene data show CDR1 as MNHEY and CDR2 as SVGEGT. The CDR3 runs to 13 residues. CDR3 protein: CASSLGTDYGYTF. The CDR3 DNA is TGTGCCAGCAGTTTAGGGACAGACTATGGCTACACCTTC.

The chain recombines TRBV5-1 with TRBJ2-5; D is possibly TRBD1 (6 bases). The CDR3 loop spans 14 amino acids. Trimming stripped 1 base from V and 5 bases from J, with 12 bases between. Germline V gene lookup returns CDR1 SGHRS and CDR2 YFSETQ. This CDR3 is CASSLMSQGETQYF. DNA for the CDR3: TGCGCCAGCAGCTTGATGTCCCAGGGGGAGACCCAGTACTTC.

V and J are TRBV12-3 or TRBV12-4 and TRBJ2-3; 7 bases match TRBD1. The CDR3 loop spans 13 amino acids. V was pared by 2 bases and J by 10 bases, with 6 bases of the junction left unmatched. In DNA form, the CDR3 reads TGTGCCAGCAGTTTACTAACACAGGGGTCGCAGTATTTT. This sequence encodes CASSLLTQGSQYF.